These 32 T cell receptor beta chains came from one sample sequenced in a study of cytomegalovirus exposure and HLA in healthy donors. A multiplex PCR was run with 60 Vbeta primers and 13 Jbeta primers. Some clones are missing from TCRdb's copy, which holds only in-frame ones; the method was immunoSEQ multiplex PCR. In the table there are around 120,000 clones, approximately 82% of which are singletons. The sample comprised PBMCs. The source of these receptors is a man aged 45-65 years in good health and CMV-seronegative.

This clone was seen only once. This chain links TRBV2 with TRBJ2-3; 10 bases match TRBD2. CDR1 is SNHLY and CDR2 is FYNNEI in the germline V gene. Trimming at V came to 6 bases and at J to 4 bases, leaving 7 bases not matched to a gene. The CDR3 has 15 residues. The CDR3 DNA is TGTGCCAGCAGGAAGGAAGCGGGGGGGGCAGATACGCAGTATTTT. Translating gives CASRKEAGGADTQYF.

V and J are TRBV11-2 and TRBJ1-1; possible D gene TRBD1, 5 bases. The length of the CDR3 is 12 residues. Germline lookup yields CDR1 SGHAT and CDR2 FQNNGV. V lost 8 bases and J lost 6, with 13 bases in between. The CDR3 DNA reads TGTGCCAGCGTCGGCAGGGCCCCTGAAGCTTTCTTT. Its protein product is CASVGRAPEAFF.

The chain recombines TRBV5-6 with TRBJ2-5, with 10 bases fitting TRBD1. The CDR3 has 13 residues. V gave up 4 bases and J gave up 5 bases; unmatched junction bases: 2. Germline CDR1 reads SGHDT; CDR2 reads YYEEEE. The CDR3 here is CASSRQGAETQYF. DNA of the CDR3: TGTGCCAGCAGCAGACAGGGGGCGGAGACCCAGTACTTC.

In DNA form, the CDR3 reads TGTGCTAGTGGTTTCCAGACAGGGCCCCAAGAGACCCAGTACTTC. It yields the protein CASGFQTGPQETQYF. V gene TRBV12-5 combines with J gene TRBJ2-5; 7 bases match TRBD1. The trim removed 3 bases at V and 1 base at J, leaving 5 bases unmatched. CDR1 and CDR2 from the germline V gene are LGHNT and FRNRAP. This CDR3 has 15 amino acids.

The rearrangement uses TRBV6-5 and TRBJ2-2; D call uncertain. The V end lost 0 bases, the J end lost 1 base, and 6 bases lay between the germline ends. CDR3 length: 15 amino acids. CDR1 and CDR2 from the germline V gene are MNHEY and SVGAGI. The DNA of the CDR3 is TGTGCCAGCAGTTACTCGTACAGGAACACCGGGGAGCTGTTTTTT. This translates into CASSYSYRNTGELFF.

J is TRBJ1-4 and V is TRBV7-9; the match to TRBD1 covers 10 bases. V lost 0 bases, J lost 5 bases, and 3 bases stayed unmatched. CDR3 size: 16 residues. The germline CDR1 and CDR2 sequences are SEHNR and FQNEAQ (reference sequence). This CDR3 is CASSLAATGGNEKLFF. DNA of the CDR3: TGTGCCAGCAGCTTAGCCGCGACAGGGGGCAATGAAAAACTGTTTTTT.

This sequence joins TRBV11-3 and TRBJ2-2; possible D gene TRBD2, 6 bases. V was cut by 3 bases and J by 4 bases, with 12 bases left in between. The CDR3 consists of 15 residues. Germline CDR1 and CDR2: SGHNT and YENEEA. This chain's CDR3 is CASSFGGTPTGELFF. The CDR3 DNA sequence: TGTGCCAGCAGCTTTGGGGGGACTCCCACCGGGGAGCTGTTTTTT.

The rearrangement joins TRBV27 to TRBJ1-2; tentative D call: TRBD1 (5 bases). Germline values: CDR1 MNHEY, CDR2 SMNVEV (reference sequence). The CDR3 sequence is 14 residues long. V lost 1 base, J lost 7 bases, and 13 bases lay in between. The DNA for the CDR3 is TGTGCCAGCAGTTTATTGGAGGGTGGGGGTGGCTACACCTTC. It is translated as CASSLLEGGGGYTF.

The CDR3 DNA is TGTGCCAGCGGCAGAGGGGGCAGCACCGGGGAGCTGTTTTTT. This sequence encodes CASGRGGSTGELFF. This chain connects TRBV7-2 to TRBJ2-2; 7 bases agree with TRBD1. This CDR3 contains 14 residues. Germline values: CDR1 SGHTA, CDR2 FQGNSA. After removal of 8 bases from V and 4 bases from J, the junction contained 7 bases not matched to a gene.

The chain has TRBV6-1 and TRBJ2-5; D may be TRBD1 (6 bases). With the DNA end fitting TRBJ2-7 better, the J assignment may be wrong. The germline V gene has CDR1 MNHNS and CDR2 SASEGT. The CDR3 runs to 16 residues. The CDR3 nucleotides are TGTGCCAGCAGTGAAGGAACTACAGGGCTCGGCTACGAGCAGTACTTC. This encodes CASSEGTTGLGYEQYF.

The V and J genes are TRBV15 and TRBJ2-7; TRBD1 aligns across 9 bases. With V trimmed by 1 base and J by 6 bases, 7 bases remained unmatched. This CDR3 comprises 15 residues. The germline V gene has CDR1 LNHNV and CDR2 YYDKDF (reference sequence). The CDR3 loop is CATSRAPDRGGEQYF. For the CDR3, the DNA is TGTGCCACCAGCAGAGCACCGGACAGGGGAGGCGAGCAGTACTTC.

The chain has TRBV2 and TRBJ2-3; TRBD1 might be the D (6 bases). CDR1 and CDR2 from the germline V gene are SNHLY and FYNNEI. The V gene lost 6 bases and the J gene lost 2 bases, with 27 bases spanning the gap. This CDR3 is 19 amino acids long. The CDR3 loop is CASRDKIGPDSPLTDTQYF. The CDR3 DNA reads TGTGCCAGCAGAGACAAAATAGGACCGGACAGTCCCCTCACAGATACGCAGTATTTT.

The chain links TRBV7-3 to TRBJ2-1; 8 nucleotides match TRBD1. The V gene's germline CDR1 is SGHTA and CDR2 FQGTGA. Losses at the gene ends were 3 bases for V and 7 bases for J; bases not matched to a gene: 8. The CDR3 has 15 amino acids. The CDR3 bases are TGTGCCAGCAGCTTCGTTCAGGGGGCACAGAATGAGCAGTTCTTC. Translated: CASSFVQGAQNEQFF.

This chain links TRBV6-5 with TRBJ1-2; D is possibly TRBD1 (6 bases). The CDR3 runs to 13 residues. V lost 2 bases, J lost 8 bases, and 12 bases lay in between. In germline, CDR1 is MNHEY, CDR2 SVGAGI. CDR3 sequence: CASSYGQSGGYTF. The DNA for the CDR3 is TGTGCCAGCAGTTACGGACAGTCAGGAGGCTACACCTTC.

This clone was recorded once. V and J are TRBV2 and TRBJ1-1, with D unclear. Trimming shortened V by 4 bases and J by 1 base, and 10 bases separated the two germline ends. From germline, CDR1 is SNHLY and CDR2 FYNNEI. The CDR3 is 14 amino acids. The chain's CDR3 is CASSGWAGNTEAFF. As DNA, the CDR3 is TGTGCCAGCAGTGGGTGGGCGGGGAACACTGAAGCTTTCTTT.

This sequence joins TRBV7-9 and TRBJ2-2, with D tentatively TRBD2 (5 bases). V was shortened by 5 bases and J by 0 bases, with 13 bases between the two germline ends. The length of the CDR3 is 16 residues. CDR1 and CDR2 from the germline V gene are SEHNR and FQNEAQ (reference sequence). In nucleotides, the CDR3 is TGTGCCAGCAGCACTGAGGCCGGGGCGAACACCGGGGAGCTGTTTTTT. Amino acid sequence: CASSTEAGANTGELFF.

This rearrangement joins TRBV23-1 to TRBJ2-7; 7 bases agree with TRBD1. TRBV23-1 is given ORF status, its function remaining uncertain. V lost 2 bases, J lost 0 bases, and 16 bases stayed unmatched. The CDR3 totals 19 residues. CDR3: CASSQMQGVTHLSSYEQYF. DNA for the CDR3: TGCGCCAGCAGTCAAATGCAGGGGGTTACACACCTTAGCTCCTACGAGCAGTACTTC.

The chain is built from TRBV30 and TRBJ2-5; TRBD2 aligns across 8 bases. Germline assignment: CDR1 GTSNPN and CDR2 SVGIG (reference sequence). This CDR3 spans 14 amino acids. The V and J ends lost 4 bases and 0 bases, in that order; junction bases with no gene match: 4. Here the CDR3 reads CAWTPGGYQETQYF. For the CDR3, the DNA is TGTGCCTGGACCCCGGGGGGGTACCAAGAGACCCAGTACTTC.

This sequence joins TRBV18 and TRBJ2-2; TRBD1 agrees at 7 bases. The CDR3 runs to 17 residues. After removal of 3 bases from V and 0 bases from J, the junction contained 7 bases not matched to a gene. Germline CDR1 reads KGHSH; CDR2 reads LQKENI. DNA for the CDR3: TGTGCCAGCTCACCCATTGGGGGACAGTCGAACACCGGGGAGCTGTTTTTT. It translates to CASSPIGGQSNTGELFF.

The V call is TRBV10-1, the J call TRBJ2-1, with a weak D call TRBD2 (5 bases). This CDR3 contains 13 residues. Germline CDR1 reads WNHNN; CDR2 reads SYGVQD (reference sequence). Trimming cost V 1 base and J 10 bases, with 11 bases left between them. The CDR3 spells CASSEFGRGEQFF. The CDR3 region has the DNA TGCGCCAGCAGTGAGTTTGGGCGAGGGGAGCAGTTCTTC.

CDR3 residues: CASSSMDLDRGNSPLHF. Written as DNA, the CDR3 is TGTGCCAGCAGCTCCATGGATCTAGACAGGGGGAATTCACCCCTCCACTTT. J is TRBJ1-6 and V is TRBV5-4; 9 bases match TRBD1. The CDR3 has 17 amino acids. Germline values: CDR1 SGHNT, CDR2 YYREEE (reference sequence). J lost 7 bases, V lost 3 bases, and 11 bases had no gene match. Looking up the rest from reference TRBV5-4 and TRBJ1-6 gives the full variable domain: ETGVTQSPTHLIKTRGQQVTLRCSSQSGHNTVSWYQQALGQGPQFIFQYYREEENGRGNFPPRFSGLQFPNYSSELNVNALELDDSALYLCASSSMDLDRGNSPLHFGNGTRLTVT.

CDR3 region: CASSYVIGGPYEQYF. CDR3 DNA sequence: TGTGCCAGCAGCTACGTGATAGGGGGACCCTACGAGCAGTACTTC. The genes are TRBV27 and TRBJ2-7; maybe TRBD1 (6 bases). CDR1 and CDR2 (germline): MNHEY, SMNVEV (reference sequence). The CDR3 loop spans 15 amino acids. V lost 6 bases to trimming and J lost 2 bases, with 17 bases between them.

The V and J genes are TRBV2 and TRBJ1-2; D remains unclear. V lost 7 bases, J lost 5 bases, and 14 bases lay in between. Germline V gene data show CDR1 as SNHLY and CDR2 as FYNNEI. This CDR3 has 13 residues. The CDR3, as DNA: TGTGCCAGCATCATAGCGTCCGGGTATGGCTACACCTTC. It specifies CASIIASGYGYTF.

The V and J genes are TRBV29-1 and TRBJ1-2; 11 nucleotides line up with TRBD1. The V gene end was trimmed by 6 bases and the J gene end by 5 bases; junction bases not matched to a gene: 5. This CDR3 region has 13 residues. Germline assignment: CDR1 SQVTM and CDR2 ANQGSEA. CDR3 protein: CSVSGTGGYGYTF. CDR3 in DNA: TGCAGCGTCTCCGGGACAGGGGGGTATGGCTACACCTTC.

This chain uses TRBV7-3 with TRBJ2-2; TRBD2 might be the D (6 bases). Trimming removed 4 bases from V and 8 bases from J, with 14 bases in between. The CDR3 is 14 residues long. CDR1 SGHTA and CDR2 FQGTGA come from the germline V gene. CDR3 sequence: CASSWGLPGGELFF. CDR3 in DNA: TGTGCCAGCAGCTGGGGACTTCCCGGAGGGGAGCTGTTTTTT.

A few counts support this clone. The gene calls are TRBV29-1 and TRBJ2-1; 13 nucleotides align to TRBD2. This CDR3 contains 15 residues. Looked up from germline, CDR1 is SQVTM and CDR2 is ANQGSEA. With 3 bases clipped from V and 9 bases from J, the junction kept 8 bases outside the gene matches. The CDR3 loop reads CSVDSTSGGAGEQFF. The CDR3 DNA is TGCAGCGTTGATTCTACTAGCGGGGGGGCCGGTGAGCAGTTCTTC.

This clone is a singleton in its sample. The chain links TRBV4-3 to TRBJ2-1; no clear D. CDR3 size: 14 residues. Trimming left V 2 bases short and J 5 bases short, with 10 bases between. Germline CDR1 is LGHNA and CDR2 is YSLEER. In nucleotides, the CDR3 is TGCGCCAGCAGCCAAAATGACAAGAACAATGAGCAGTTCTTC. Residues: CASSQNDKNNEQFF.

This clone is a singleton in its sample. The gene calls are TRBV7-9 and TRBJ1-1, with D perhaps matching TRBD1 (6 bases). V lost 6 bases to trimming and J lost 4 bases, with 15 bases between them. CDR3 length equals 14 residues. Germline CDR1 reads SEHNR; CDR2 reads FQNEAQ (reference sequence). DNA for the CDR3: TGTGCCAGCAGTCCCCTAGGGGGGGGCACTGAAGCTTTCTTT. Translating it yields CASSPLGGGTEAFF.

V is TRBV5-1 and J is TRBJ1-1, with TRBD1 identical over 11 bases. With 4 bases clipped from V and 8 bases from J, the junction kept 10 bases outside the gene matches. The CDR3 runs 15 residues. The germline CDR1 and CDR2 sequences are SGHRS and YFSETQ. In DNA, the CDR3 is TGCGCCAGCAGCCAAGGACAGGGGGCACGGTTAGAAGCTTTCTTT. As protein: CASSQGQGARLEAFF.

The chain has TRBV7-9 and TRBJ1-6; 9 bases are a match to TRBD1. Germline CDR1 SEHNR, CDR2 FQNEAQ (reference sequence). This CDR3 has 16 amino acids. V dropped 5 bases and J dropped 8; count of bases not matched to a gene: 10. The CDR3 is CASSPGTGTHYSPLHF. CDR3 DNA: TGTGCCAGCAGCCCAGGGACAGGGACCCATTATTCACCCCTCCACTTT.

The rearrangement links TRBV19 to TRBJ1-2, with 7 bases aligning to TRBD1. This CDR3 comprises 18 residues. The J segment lost 0 bases and the V segment lost 7 bases, leaving 17 bases of the junction unmatched. Germline V gives CDR1 LNHDA, CDR2 SQIVND (reference sequence). The CDR3 loop is CASNYLFHRGNSNYGYTF. The DNA for the CDR3 is TGTGCCAGTAACTACCTCTTCCACAGGGGAAATTCTAACTATGGCTACACCTTC.

The chain joins TRBV5-1 to TRBJ2-5; TRBD2 might be the D (6 bases). V was trimmed by 0 bases and J by 0 bases, leaving 12 bases between them. CDR1 and CDR2 from the germline V gene are SGHRS and YFSETQ. This CDR3 has 16 amino acids. CDR3 loop: CASSLVEGLYQETQYF. CDR3 DNA sequence: TGCGCCAGCAGCTTGGTGGAGGGCCTGTACCAAGAGACCCAGTACTTC. Combining the CDR3 with reference TRBV5-1 and TRBJ2-5 gives the whole variable domain KAGVTQTPRYLIKTRGQQVTLSCSPISGHRSVSWYQQTPGQGLQFLFEYFSETQRNKGNFPGRFSGRQFSNSRSEMNVSTLELGDSALYLCASSLVEGLYQETQYFGPGTRLLVL.